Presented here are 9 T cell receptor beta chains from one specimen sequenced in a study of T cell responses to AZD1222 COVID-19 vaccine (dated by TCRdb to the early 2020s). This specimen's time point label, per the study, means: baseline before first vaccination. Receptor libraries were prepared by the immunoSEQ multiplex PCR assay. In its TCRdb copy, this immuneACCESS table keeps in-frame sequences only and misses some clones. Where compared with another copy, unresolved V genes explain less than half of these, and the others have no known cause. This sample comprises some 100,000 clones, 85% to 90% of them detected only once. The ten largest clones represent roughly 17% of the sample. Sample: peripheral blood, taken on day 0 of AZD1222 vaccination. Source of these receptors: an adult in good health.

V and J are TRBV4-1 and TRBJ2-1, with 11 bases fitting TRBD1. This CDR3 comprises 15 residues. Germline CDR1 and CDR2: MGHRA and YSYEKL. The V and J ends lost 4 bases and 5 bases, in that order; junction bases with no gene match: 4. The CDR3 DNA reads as TGCGCCAGCAGCCTCGGACAGGGGGCCGACAATGAGCAGTTCTTC. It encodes CASSLGQGADNEQFF.

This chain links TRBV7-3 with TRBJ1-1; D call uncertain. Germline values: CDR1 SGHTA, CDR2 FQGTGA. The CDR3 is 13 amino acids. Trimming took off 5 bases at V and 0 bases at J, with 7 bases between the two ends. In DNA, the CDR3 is TGTGCCAGCAGCGCTCGTTTGAACACTGAAGCTTTCTTT. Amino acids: CASSARLNTEAFF.

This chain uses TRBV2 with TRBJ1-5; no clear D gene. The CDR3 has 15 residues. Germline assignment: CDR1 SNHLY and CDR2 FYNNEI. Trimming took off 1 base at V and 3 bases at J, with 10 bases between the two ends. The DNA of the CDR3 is TGTGCCAGCAGTGAAGGCGGGTCAGACAATCAGCCCCAGCATTTT. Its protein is CASSEGGSDNQPQHF.

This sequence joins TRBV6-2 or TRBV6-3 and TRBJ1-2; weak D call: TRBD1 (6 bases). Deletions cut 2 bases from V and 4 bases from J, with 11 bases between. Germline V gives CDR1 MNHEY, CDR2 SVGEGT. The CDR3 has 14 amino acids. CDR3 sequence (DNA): TGTGCCAGCAGTTACCCAGGACAGCCCTATGGCTACACCTTC. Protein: CASSYPGQPYGYTF.

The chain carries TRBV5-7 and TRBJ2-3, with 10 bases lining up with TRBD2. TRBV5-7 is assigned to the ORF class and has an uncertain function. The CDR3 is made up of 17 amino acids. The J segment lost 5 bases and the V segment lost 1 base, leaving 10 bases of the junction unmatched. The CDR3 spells CASSLWGAGGPKDTQYF. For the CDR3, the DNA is TGTGCCAGCAGCTTGTGGGGAGCGGGGGGGCCTAAAGATACGCAGTATTTT.

The CDR3 is CASSFRTGSYGYTF. For the CDR3, the DNA is TGTGCCAGCAGCTTCAGGACAGGGAGCTATGGCTACACCTTC. The V gene is TRBV7-8, the J gene TRBJ1-2; 8 bases line up with TRBD1. The CDR3 runs to 14 residues. Germline V gene data show CDR1 as SGHVS and CDR2 as FQNEAQ. Unmatched junction bases numbered 4, after V lost 3 bases and J lost 4 bases.

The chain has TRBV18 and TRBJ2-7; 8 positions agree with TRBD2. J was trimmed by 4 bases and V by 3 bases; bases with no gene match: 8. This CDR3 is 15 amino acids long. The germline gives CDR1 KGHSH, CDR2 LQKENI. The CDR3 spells CASSPRIAGKYEQYF. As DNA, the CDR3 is TGTGCCAGCTCACCCCGGATAGCGGGGAAGTACGAGCAGTACTTC.

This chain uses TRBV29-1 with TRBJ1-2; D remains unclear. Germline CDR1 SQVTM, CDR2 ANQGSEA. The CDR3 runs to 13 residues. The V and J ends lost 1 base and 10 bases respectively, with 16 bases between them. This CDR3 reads CSVEVTQRSPYTF. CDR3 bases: TGCAGCGTTGAAGTTACCCAGAGAAGTCCCTACACCTTC.

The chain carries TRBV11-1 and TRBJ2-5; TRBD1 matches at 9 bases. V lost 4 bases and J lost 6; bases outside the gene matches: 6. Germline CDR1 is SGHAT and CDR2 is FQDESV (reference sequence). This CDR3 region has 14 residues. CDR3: CASSSQTGGKTQYF. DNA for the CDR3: TGTGCCAGCAGCTCACAGACAGGGGGAAAGACCCAGTACTTC.